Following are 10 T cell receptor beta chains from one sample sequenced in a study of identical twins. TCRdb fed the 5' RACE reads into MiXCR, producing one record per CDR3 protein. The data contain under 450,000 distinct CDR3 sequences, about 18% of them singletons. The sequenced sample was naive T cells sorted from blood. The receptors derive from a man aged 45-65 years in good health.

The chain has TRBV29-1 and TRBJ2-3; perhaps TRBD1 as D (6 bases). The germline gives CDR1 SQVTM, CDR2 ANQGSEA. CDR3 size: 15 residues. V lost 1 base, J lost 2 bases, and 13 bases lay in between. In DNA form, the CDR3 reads TGCAGCGTTGAAGGAGGCAGGGGATCCACAGATACGCAGTATTTT. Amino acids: CSVEGGRGSTDTQYF.

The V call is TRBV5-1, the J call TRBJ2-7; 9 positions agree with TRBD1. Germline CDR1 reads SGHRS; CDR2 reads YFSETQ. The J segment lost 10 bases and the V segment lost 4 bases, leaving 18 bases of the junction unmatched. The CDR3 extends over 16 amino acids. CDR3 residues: CASSPAGTGTTGVQYF. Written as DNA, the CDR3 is TGCGCCAGCAGCCCAGCCGGGACAGGGACGACGGGGGTCCAGTACTTC. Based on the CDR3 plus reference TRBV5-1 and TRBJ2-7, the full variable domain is KAGVTQTPRYLIKTRGQQVTLSCSPISGHRSVSWYQQTPGQGLQFLFEYFSETQRNKGNFPGRFSGRQFSNSRSEMNVSTLELGDSALYLCASSPAGTGTTGVQYFGPGTRLTVT.

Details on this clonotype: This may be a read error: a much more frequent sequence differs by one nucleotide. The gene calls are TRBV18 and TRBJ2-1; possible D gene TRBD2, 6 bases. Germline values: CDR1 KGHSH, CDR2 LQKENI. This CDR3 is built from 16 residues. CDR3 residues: CASTPPGRGTYNEQFF. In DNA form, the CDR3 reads TGTGCCAGCACACCACCGGGGCGGGGTACCTACAATGAGCAGTTCTTC.

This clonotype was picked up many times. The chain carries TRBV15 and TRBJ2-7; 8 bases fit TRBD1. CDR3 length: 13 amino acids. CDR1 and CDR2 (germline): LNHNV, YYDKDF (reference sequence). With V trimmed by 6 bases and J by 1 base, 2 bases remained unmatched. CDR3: CATRGQASYEQYF. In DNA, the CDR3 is TGTGCCACCAGGGGACAGGCGTCCTACGAGCAGTACTTC. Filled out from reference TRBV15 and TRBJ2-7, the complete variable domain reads DAMVIQNPRYQVTQFGKPVTLSCSQTLNHNVMYWYQQKSSQAPKLLFHYYDKDFNNEADTPDNFQSRRPNTSFCFLDIRSPGLGDTAMYLCATRGQASYEQYFGPGTRLTVT.

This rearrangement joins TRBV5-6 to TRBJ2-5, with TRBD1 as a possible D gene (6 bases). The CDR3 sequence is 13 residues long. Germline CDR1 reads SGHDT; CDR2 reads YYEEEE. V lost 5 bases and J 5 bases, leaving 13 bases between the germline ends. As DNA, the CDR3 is TGTGCCAGCAGAGCCGGGACAATGGAGACCCAGTACTTC. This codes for CASRAGTMETQYF.

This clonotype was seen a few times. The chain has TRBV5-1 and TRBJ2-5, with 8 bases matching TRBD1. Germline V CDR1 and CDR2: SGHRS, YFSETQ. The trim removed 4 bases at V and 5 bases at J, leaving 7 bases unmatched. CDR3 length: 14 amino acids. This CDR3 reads CASSPTGAGETQYF. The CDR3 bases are TGCGCCAGCAGCCCGACAGGGGCGGGCGAGACCCAGTACTTC. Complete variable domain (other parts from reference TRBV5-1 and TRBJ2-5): KAGVTQTPRYLIKTRGQQVTLSCSPISGHRSVSWYQQTPGQGLQFLFEYFSETQRNKGNFPGRFSGRQFSNSRSEMNVSTLELGDSALYLCASSPTGAGETQYFGPGTRLLVL.

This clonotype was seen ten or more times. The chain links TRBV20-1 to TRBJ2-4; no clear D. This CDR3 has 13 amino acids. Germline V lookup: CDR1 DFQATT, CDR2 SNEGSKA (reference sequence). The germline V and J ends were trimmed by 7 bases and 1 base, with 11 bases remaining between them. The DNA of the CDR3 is TGCAGTGGCTCAGTAACCGCCAAAAACATTCAGTACTTC. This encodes CSGSVTAKNIQYF.

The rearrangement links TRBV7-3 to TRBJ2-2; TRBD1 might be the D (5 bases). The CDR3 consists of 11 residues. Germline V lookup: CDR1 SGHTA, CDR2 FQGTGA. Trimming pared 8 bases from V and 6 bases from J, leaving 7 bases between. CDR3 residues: CASQGSGELFF. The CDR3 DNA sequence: TGTGCCAGCCAGGGATCCGGGGAGCTGTTTTTT. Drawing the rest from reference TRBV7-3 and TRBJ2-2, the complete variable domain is GAGVSQTPSNKVTEKGKYVELRCDPISGHTALYWYRQSLGQGPEFLIYFQGTGAADDSGLPNDRFFAVRPEGSVSTLKIQRTERGDSAVYLCASQGSGELFFGEGSRLTVL.

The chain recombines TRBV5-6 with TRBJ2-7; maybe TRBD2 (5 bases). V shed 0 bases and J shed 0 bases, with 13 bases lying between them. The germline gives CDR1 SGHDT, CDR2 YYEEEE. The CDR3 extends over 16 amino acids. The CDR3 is CASSLGQRRDSYEQYF. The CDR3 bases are TGTGCCAGCAGCTTGGGCCAGCGACGGGACTCCTACGAGCAGTACTTC.

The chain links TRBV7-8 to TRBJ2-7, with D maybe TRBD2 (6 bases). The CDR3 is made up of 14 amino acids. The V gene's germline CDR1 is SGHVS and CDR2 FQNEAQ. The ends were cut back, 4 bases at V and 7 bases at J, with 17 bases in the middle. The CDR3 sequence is CASSSDRFAGEQYF. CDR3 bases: TGTGCCAGCAGCTCAGACAGATTTGCGGGGGAGCAGTACTTC.